What follows are 26 T cell receptor beta chains derived from one specimen sequenced in a study of OX40 agonist ivuxolimab in advanced cancers. Clones were sequenced by immunoSEQ multiplex PCR, and TCRdb holds only the in-frame ones, with some missing. The table includes some 54,000 clones, roughly nine tenths detected once. The sequencing here drew on CD4+ or CD8+ T cells sorted from blood, taken in a trial of the OX40 agonist ivuxolimab. The receptors stem from an adult with an advanced solid tumor such as melanoma, head and neck, liver or kidney cancer.

This clone was counted a few times. The chain is built from TRBV11-3 and TRBJ2-3; the match to TRBD1 covers 7 bases. CDR1 is SGHNT and CDR2 is YENEEA in the germline V gene. V shed 4 bases and J 9 bases; nucleotides not matched to a gene: 4. The CDR3 covers 12 residues. Here the CDR3 reads CASSSDRETQYF. DNA for the CDR3: TGTGCCAGCAGCTCTGACAGGGAGACGCAGTATTTT. Together with reference TRBV11-3 and TRBJ2-3, the CDR3 gives the full variable domain: EAGVVQSPRYKIIEKKQPVAFWCNPISGHNTLYWYLQNLGQGPELLIRYENEEAVDDSQLPKDRFSAERLKGVDSTLKIQPAELGDSAVYLCASSSDRETQYFGPGTRLTVL.

The genes are TRBV5-8 and TRBJ1-5; possibly TRBD1 for D (6 bases). The germline V and J ends were trimmed by 0 bases and 0 bases, with 10 bases remaining between them. CDR3 length: 16 amino acids. Germline CDR1 and CDR2: SGHTS and YDEGEE. CDR3 residues: CASSLAGRGSNQPQHF. DNA for the CDR3: TGTGCCAGCAGCTTGGCGGGCAGGGGTAGCAATCAGCCCCAGCATTTT.

This clone was picked up one time. This chain joins TRBV5-6 and TRBJ2-3; tentatively, D is TRBD1 or TRBD2 (6 bases each). V was shortened by 0 bases and J by 2 bases, with 10 bases between the two germline ends. Germline lookup yields CDR1 SGHDT and CDR2 YYEEEE. The CDR3 has 15 residues. CDR3 sequence reads: CASSLVGGPTDTQYF. CDR3 nucleotide sequence: TGTGCCAGCAGCTTGGTTGGGGGGCCCACAGATACGCAGTATTTT.

The V and J genes are TRBV5-1 and TRBJ1-1; a weak D match, TRBD1 (5 bases). The CDR3 runs to 13 residues. Germline assignment: CDR1 SGHRS and CDR2 YFSETQ. Trimming pared 3 bases from V and 1 base from J, leaving 7 bases between. CDR3 in DNA: TGCGCCAGCAGCTGGCAGGGGAACACTGAAGCTTTCTTT. Encoded protein: CASSWQGNTEAFF.

This chain uses TRBV5-1 with TRBJ1-2; D is possibly TRBD1 (6 bases). This CDR3 has 14 amino acids. The germline V gene has CDR1 SGHRS and CDR2 YFSETQ. V lost 4 bases to trimming and J lost 7 bases, with 17 bases between them. Here the CDR3 reads CASSLGWTDRGYTF. The CDR3 DNA follows: TGCGCCAGCAGCCTGGGGTGGACAGACCGTGGCTACACCTTC.

This sequence joins TRBV27 and TRBJ1-1; 10 bases are a match to TRBD1. Looked up from germline, CDR1 is MNHEY and CDR2 is SMNVEV (reference sequence). With V trimmed by 6 bases and J by 0 bases, 10 bases remained unmatched. The CDR3 runs 17 residues. CDR3 sequence (DNA): TGTGCCAGCAGGCGACGGACAGGGGGTATCATGAACACTGAAGCTTTCTTT. It specifies CASRRRTGGIMNTEAFF.

V usage is TRBV9 and J usage is TRBJ2-1; weak D call: TRBD2 (6 bases). Trimming shortened V by 0 bases and J by 9 bases, and 10 bases separated the two germline ends. The CDR3 consists of 13 residues. Germline CDR1 SGDLS, CDR2 YYNGEE. The CDR3 nucleotides are TGTGCCAGCAGCGTAGCACCCGGGAGTGAGCAGTTCTTC. Protein: CASSVAPGSEQFF.

The chain couples TRBV12-2 to TRBJ1-1. TRBV12-2 is labeled a pseudogene. This CDR3 has 19 amino acids. CDR3 amino acids: CASRLAGVPDGEGDTEAFF. The CDR3 bases are TGTGCAAGTCGCTTAGCAGGGGTCCCGGACGGGGAGGGTGACACTGAAGCTTTCTTT.

There are a few counts of this clone. The V and J genes are TRBV5-1 and TRBJ2-7; TRBD1 agrees at 7 bases. This CDR3 is built from 14 residues. V was pared by 4 bases and J by 0 bases, with 4 bases of the junction left unmatched. In germline, CDR1 is SGHRS, CDR2 YFSETQ. The CDR3, as DNA: TGCGCCAGCAGCGCCGGGACAGTCTCCTACGAGCAGTACTTC. As protein: CASSAGTVSYEQYF.

This chain links TRBV5-1 with TRBJ1-4; D uncertain. From germline, CDR1 is SGHRS and CDR2 YFSETQ. Between the trimmed V and J ends, which lost 9 bases and 3 bases, there was a span of 15 bases. This CDR3 comprises 14 residues. The CDR3 sequence is CATSPGGANEKLFF. The DNA of the CDR3 is TGCGCCACAAGCCCAGGTGGGGCTAATGAAAAACTGTTTTTT.

The chain employs TRBV7-9 and TRBJ1-1; weak D call: TRBD1 (6 bases). Germline loops: CDR1 SEHNR, CDR2 FQNEAQ (reference sequence). Trimming removed 0 bases from V and 4 bases from J, with 12 bases in between. This CDR3 region has 15 residues. CDR3 in DNA: TGTGCCAGCAGCTTAGCGTGGGGGGCGATCACTGAAGCTTTCTTT. Its protein is CASSLAWGAITEAFF.

The chain carries TRBV5-4 and TRBJ2-2; 9 positions agree with TRBD1. Germline lookup yields CDR1 SGHNT and CDR2 YYREEE (reference sequence). Losses at the gene ends were 4 bases for V and 9 bases for J; bases not matched to a gene: 10. The CDR3 has 15 amino acids. CDR3 region: CASSPIQGANRELFF. The DNA of the CDR3 is TGTGCCAGCAGCCCCATACAGGGGGCAAATAGGGAGCTGTTTTTT.

About this clone itself: Within the sample, other DNA sequences also encode this same CDR3. This chain joins TRBV6-6 and TRBJ1-5; D gene ambiguous. CDR1 and CDR2 from the germline V gene are MNHNY and SVGAGI (reference sequence). The CDR3 is made up of 14 amino acids. V was trimmed by 0 bases and J by 3 bases, leaving 6 bases between them. DNA for the CDR3: TGTGCCAGCAGTTACTCACCCATCAATCAGCCCCAGCATTTT. Its protein is CASSYSPINQPQHF.

This clone was detected a few times. The chain employs TRBV5-1 and TRBJ2-3, with no clear D. The V end lost 4 bases, the J end lost 6 bases, and 15 bases lay between the germline ends. Germline V gene lookup returns CDR1 SGHRS and CDR2 YFSETQ. The CDR3 loop spans 14 amino acids. The CDR3 loop is CASSLWRAPDTQYF. In nucleotides, the CDR3 is TGCGCCAGCAGCCTTTGGAGAGCCCCCGATACGCAGTATTTT.

Within the sample, this clone is medium-sized. The chain carries TRBV5-1 and TRBJ1-2; D might be TRBD1 (5 bases). V shed 6 bases and J shed 0 bases, with 18 bases lying between them. CDR1 and CDR2 from the germline V gene are SGHRS and YFSETQ. The CDR3 consists of 16 residues. The CDR3 bases are TGCGCCAGCACGCAGGGATTATCCCCTCCTAACTATGGCTACACCTTC. Translated, it gives CASTQGLSPPNYGYTF.

The rearrangement joins TRBV11-2 to TRBJ2-2; D unresolved. Deletions cut 4 bases from V and 9 bases from J, with 6 bases between. The CDR3 runs 11 residues. In germline, CDR1 is SGHAT, CDR2 FQNNGV. CDR3 sequence (DNA): TGTGCCAGCAGCTCTTTCTGGGAGCTGTTTTTT. Amino acid sequence: CASSSFWELFF. The whole variable domain, filled in from reference TRBV11-2 and TRBJ2-2, reads EAGVAQSPRYKIIEKRQSVAFWCNPISGHATLYWYQQILGQGPKLLIQFQNNGVVDDSQLPKDRFSAERLKGVDSTLKIQPAKLEDSAVYLCASSSFWELFFGEGSRLTVL.

As for this clone: Distinct nucleotide sequences in the sample also encode this CDR3. The chain uses TRBV5-1 and TRBJ1-6, with 11 bases matching TRBD1. The germline V gene encodes CDR1 SGHRS and CDR2 YFSETQ. The junction had 4 bases not matched to a gene; V was cut back by 5 bases and J by 0 bases. The CDR3 totals 17 residues. The CDR3 reads CASRRDRGSSYNSPLHF. DNA for the CDR3: TGCGCCAGCAGGCGGGACAGGGGGAGCTCCTATAATTCACCCCTCCACTTT.

V usage is TRBV6-5 and J usage is TRBJ2-7, with TRBD1 as a possible D gene (6 bases). Germline CDR1 and CDR2: MNHEY and SVGAGI. The ends were cut back, 6 bases at V and 3 bases at J, with 18 bases in the middle. The CDR3 is 15 amino acids. This chain's CDR3 is CASRPTDRFVYEQYF. In DNA form, the CDR3 reads TGTGCCAGCAGACCCACCGACAGGTTCGTCTACGAGCAGTACTTC.

The chain is built from TRBV6-1 and TRBJ2-5; the D is unclear. The CDR3 runs 15 residues. Germline V gene sequence: CDR1 MNHNS, CDR2 SASEGT. The V and J ends lost 4 bases and 0 bases respectively, with 12 bases between them. The CDR3 is CASSVVLGYQETQYF. CDR3 bases: TGTGCCAGCAGTGTCGTTTTGGGGTACCAAGAGACCCAGTACTTC.

The chain has TRBV7-2 and TRBJ1-1; unclear D gene. V was cut by 6 bases and J by 3 bases, with 11 bases left in between. The CDR3 extends over 13 amino acids. CDR1 is SGHTA, CDR2 FQGNSA, per germline. CDR3 bases: TGTGCCAGCAGTTATGTGGGCTACACTGAAGCTTTCTTT. Its translation: CASSYVGYTEAFF. Full variable domain (remainder filled in from reference TRBV7-2 and TRBJ1-1): GAGVSQSPSNKVTEKGKDVELRCDPISGHTALYWYRQSLGQGLEFLIYFQGNSAPDKSGLPSDRFSAERTGGSVSTLTIQRTQQEDSAVYLCASSYVGYTEAFFGQGTRLTVV.

This clone was observed a single time. The V gene is TRBV19, the J gene TRBJ1-5; D gene ambiguous. The CDR3 covers 16 residues. Germline V gene lookup returns CDR1 LNHDA and CDR2 SQIVND (reference sequence). With 2 bases removed from V and 0 bases from J, the gap between germline ends came to 11 bases. The CDR3 coding sequence is TGTGCCAGTAGTATAACGGCGGGCTATAGCAATCAGCCCCAGCATTTT. Its translation: CASSITAGYSNQPQHF.

The chain links TRBV9 to TRBJ1-5; D is perhaps TRBD1 (6 bases). The CDR3 has 15 residues. The V and J ends lost 4 bases and 5 bases respectively, with 16 bases between them. Germline V gives CDR1 SGDLS, CDR2 YYNGEE. This CDR3 reads CASSPGSAGDQPQHF. As DNA, the CDR3 is TGTGCCAGCAGCCCCGGATCGGCAGGGGATCAGCCCCAGCATTTT.

The chain uses TRBV27 and TRBJ2-5, with 9 bases identical to TRBD1. The CDR3 covers 15 residues. Trimming removed 3 bases from V and 1 base from J; junction bases left unmatched: 3. Germline CDR1 is MNHEY and CDR2 is SMNVEV (reference sequence). The CDR3 region has the DNA TGTGCCAGCAGTTTCGGGACAGGGAGCCAAGAGACCCAGTACTTC. Amino acids: CASSFGTGSQETQYF.

V is TRBV9 and J is TRBJ2-5, with 7 bases aligning to TRBD2. The germline V gene encodes CDR1 SGDLS and CDR2 YYNGEE. The CDR3 is 13 amino acids. The ends lost 2 bases at V and 5 bases at J; junction bases unmatched: 3. This CDR3 is CASSVHGGETQYF. CDR3 DNA: TGTGCCAGCAGCGTCCACGGGGGGGAGACCCAGTACTTC.

The table lists this clone with a count of one. The V gene is TRBV4-1, the J gene TRBJ1-5; D gene uncertain. CDR1 is MGHRA and CDR2 is YSYEKL in the germline V gene. V was clipped by 0 bases and J by 7 bases, with 10 bases between them. The CDR3 consists of 14 residues. CDR3 DNA sequence: TGCGCCAGCAGCCAAGATACGGGCCGCCAGCCCCAGCATTTT. Its translation: CASSQDTGRQPQHF.

The chain links TRBV30 to TRBJ1-1; the match to TRBD1 covers 8 bases. The V gene end was trimmed by 0 bases and the J gene end by 3 bases; junction bases not matched to a gene: 0. The CDR3 totals 13 residues. Germline V gives CDR1 GTSNPN, CDR2 SVGIG (reference sequence). CDR3 sequence (DNA): TGTGCCTGGAGTGTACAGGGGGACACTGAAGCTTTCTTT. As protein: CAWSVQGDTEAFF. The entire variable domain, with the rest obtained from reference TRBV30 and TRBJ1-1, is as follows: SQTIHQWPATLVQPVGSPLSLECTVEGTSNPNLYWYRQAAGRGLQLLFYSVGIGQISSEVPQNLSASRPQDRQFILSSKKLLLSDSGFYLCAWSVQGDTEAFFGQGTRLTVV.